This record covers a single T cell receptor beta chain. The CDR3 length is 13 residues. Germline loops: CDR1 ENHRY, CDR2 SYGVKD. V was pared by 4 bases and J by 6 bases, with 11 bases between. The entry originates in a study of blood T cell repertoires in COVID-19. The wider study: Samples came from the United States, Italy and Spain, spanning acute and convalescent COVID-19. PBMCs, B-cell-depleted T cells, or T cells provided the cDNA or gDNA that made up the material.

Authors' data handling: From reference gene primer amplification, estimates of nucleated cell counts were derived. Method: immunoSEQ multiplex PCR; TCRdb's copy keeps in-frame clones and lacks some. The V and J calls and the clone size are those of that table, but D and trimming were determined from the DNA. The sample comprises some 240,000 clones, 80% to 90% of which are singletons, and around 1.5% rests with the top ten. This sequence originates from a woman in her forties who had recovered from COVID-19. Sequenced: peripheral blood. The chain has TRBV10-3 and TRBJ2-3, with D possibly TRBD1 on 6 matching bases. The DNA of the CDR3 is TGTGCCATCAGTGCAGGGGTGGGTGATACGCAGTATTTT. As protein: CAISAGVGDTQYF.